Described below is a single T cell receptor beta chain sequence and its context. This clonotype occurred once. Its target antigen remains unknown. No clone much larger than this one lies a single base away; base qualities are absent. One read alone provides weak support. The patients picked for sequencing were ones in whom flow cytometry had shown an expansion of CD8+CD57+ cells. Every patient had severe acquired aplastic anemia, diagnosed using the International Study of Aplastic Anemia and Agranulocytosis and Camitta criteria. No therapy had been received by the patients at the time of blood sampling. TCR repertoires of sorted CD4+ and CD8+ blood T cells from severe aplastic anemia patients and healthy subjects were deep-sequenced in the study. In the USA, patient enrollment took place under clinicaltrials.gov protocols 00001620, 01623167, 00001397, 00071045, 00081523 and 00961064. Ficoll-Paque density gradient centrifugation was used to isolate peripheral blood mononuclear cells. Before DNA extraction, CD4+ and CD8+ T cells were sorted with FACS or magnetic beads.

This sample was included in a study of CD8+CD57+ T cells in acquired aplastic anemia (dated by TCRdb to 2017 to 2018). Looking at the study overall: DNA extracted from sorted CD4+ and CD8+ cells had a mean of approximately 3.5 ug, with a range of about 0.18 to 27.4 ug. CD8+CD57+ expansion was defined as frequency above the mean frequency observed in healthy subjects.

TCR beta VDJ combination and CDR3 sequence profiling used genomic DNA as the template. An Illumina HiSeq 2000 was the platform used for TCR repertoire sequencing. In the original analysis: TRBV/TRBJ rearrangement plots, CDR3 size and DJ length profiles, and Simpson's diversity index were used to evaluate the repertoires. The most abundant DNA sequence in the deep sequencing data was defined as the immunodominant clone. CDR3 amino acid sequences were checked for sharing between subjects and were compared against published repertoires and the VDJdb database. TCRdb's own reprocessing of the public reads used fastp at Q25 and MiXCR and kept productive beta chains. Rows with one shared CDR3 protein collapse into an entry with the most common genes and DNA. Clone size and V and J calls follow TCRdb, not the original study. In this sample the table shows 220,000 or so distinct CDR3 sequences, 60% to 80% of which occur a single time. The ten largest clones capture around 60% of the sample.

The CDR3 has 16 amino acids, counting the end cysteine and phenylalanine. Of all the DNA, just the CDR3 is kept, 48 bases in frame from base 1. Based on the germline V gene (reference sequence), the CDR1 and CDR2 sequences are SEHNR and FQNEAQ. A distance of 22 bases separates the germline ends of V and J, which lose 7 bases and 7 bases respectively. The study at large found these results: CD8+ Simpson's diversity did not differ significantly between patients and healthy controls (P=0.060). Although roughly 29 CD8+ CDR3 sequences were shared by patients and controls, these sequences appeared highly expressed in patients and within the immunodominant clones of patients.

The sample taken for sequencing was sorted CD4+, CD8+, or CD8+CD57+ T cells (not recorded which) from PBMCs. The chain joins TRBV7-9 to TRBJ2-2; the D segment is perhaps TRBD1 or TRBD2, each sharing 5 matched bases. This sequence was found in a human donor with aplastic anemia. CDR3 loop: CASNRGGPEVGGELFF. DNA sequence: TGTGCCAGCAACCGGGGCGGGCCCGAGGTGGGCGGGGAGCTGTTTTTT.